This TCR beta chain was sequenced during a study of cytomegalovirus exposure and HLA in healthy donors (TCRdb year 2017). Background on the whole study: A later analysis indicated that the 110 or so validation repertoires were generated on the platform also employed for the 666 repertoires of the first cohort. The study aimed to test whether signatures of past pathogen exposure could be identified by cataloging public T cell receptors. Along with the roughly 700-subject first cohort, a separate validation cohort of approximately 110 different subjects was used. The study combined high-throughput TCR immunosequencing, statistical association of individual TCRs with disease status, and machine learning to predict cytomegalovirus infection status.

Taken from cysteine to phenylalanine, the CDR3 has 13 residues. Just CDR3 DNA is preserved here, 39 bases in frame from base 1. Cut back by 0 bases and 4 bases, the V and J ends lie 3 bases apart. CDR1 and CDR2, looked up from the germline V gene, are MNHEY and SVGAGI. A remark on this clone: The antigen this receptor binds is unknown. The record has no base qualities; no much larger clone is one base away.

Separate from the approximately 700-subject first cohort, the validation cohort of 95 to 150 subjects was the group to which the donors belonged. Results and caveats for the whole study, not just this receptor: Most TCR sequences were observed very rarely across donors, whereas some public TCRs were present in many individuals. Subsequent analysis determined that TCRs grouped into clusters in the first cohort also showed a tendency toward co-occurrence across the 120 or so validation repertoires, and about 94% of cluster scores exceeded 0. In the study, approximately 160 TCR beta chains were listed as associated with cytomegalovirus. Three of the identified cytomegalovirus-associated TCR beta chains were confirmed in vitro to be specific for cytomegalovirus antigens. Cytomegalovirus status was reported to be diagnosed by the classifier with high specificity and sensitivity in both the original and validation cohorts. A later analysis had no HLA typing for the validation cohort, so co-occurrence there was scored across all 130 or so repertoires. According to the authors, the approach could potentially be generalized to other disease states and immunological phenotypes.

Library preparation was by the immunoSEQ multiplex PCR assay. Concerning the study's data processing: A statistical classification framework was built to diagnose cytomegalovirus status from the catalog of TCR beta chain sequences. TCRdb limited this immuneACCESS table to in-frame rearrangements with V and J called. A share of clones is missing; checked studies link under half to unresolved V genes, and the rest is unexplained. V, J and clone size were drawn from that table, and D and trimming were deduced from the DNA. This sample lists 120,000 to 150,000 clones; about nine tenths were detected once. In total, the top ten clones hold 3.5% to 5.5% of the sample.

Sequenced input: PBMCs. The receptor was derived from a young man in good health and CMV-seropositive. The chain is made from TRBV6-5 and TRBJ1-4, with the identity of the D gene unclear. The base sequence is TGTGCCAGCAGTTACTCGAGTAATGAAAAACTGTTTTTT. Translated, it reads CASSYSSNEKLFF.